This T cell receptor beta chain emerged from a study of T cell responses to AZD1222 COVID-19 vaccine. Study-level points and caveats: There were mostly white British donors and more females than males, and clonal diversity was possibly underestimated.

The CDR3 consists of 11 residues. V lost 5 bases to trimming and J lost 0 bases, with 0 bases between them. The protocol was immunoSEQ multiplex PCR, while the TCRdb copy is restricted to in-frame clones and leaves out a portion. The sample contains 110,000 to 150,000 clones, approximately 90% of which appear only once. This clone was counted a single time. Its antigen remains unknown. Sequencing was performed on peripheral blood, taken on day 0 of AZD1222 vaccination. The receptor was isolated from an adult in good health. The rearrangement uses TRBV12-3 or TRBV12-4 and TRBJ2-3; D not resolved. This CDR3 is CASSSTDTQYF. The CDR3 bases are TGTGCCAGCAGTAGCACAGATACGCAGTATTTT.